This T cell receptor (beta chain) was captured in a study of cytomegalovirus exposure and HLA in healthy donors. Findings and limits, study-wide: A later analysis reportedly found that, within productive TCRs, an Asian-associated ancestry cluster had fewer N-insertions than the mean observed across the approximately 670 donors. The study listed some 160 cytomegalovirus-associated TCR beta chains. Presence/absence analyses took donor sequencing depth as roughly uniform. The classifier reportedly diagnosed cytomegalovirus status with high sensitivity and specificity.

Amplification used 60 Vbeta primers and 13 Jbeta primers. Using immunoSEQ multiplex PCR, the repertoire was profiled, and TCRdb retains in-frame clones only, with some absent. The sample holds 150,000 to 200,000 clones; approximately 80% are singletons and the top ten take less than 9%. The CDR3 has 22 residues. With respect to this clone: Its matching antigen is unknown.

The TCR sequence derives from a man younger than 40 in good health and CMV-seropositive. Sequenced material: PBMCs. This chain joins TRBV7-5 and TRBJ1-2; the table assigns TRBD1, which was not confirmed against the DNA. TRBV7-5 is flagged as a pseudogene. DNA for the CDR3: TGTGTCAGAAGCTTAGACTACCCAGCGGGGACAGGGATTCGTGCGAGCCCGTATGGCTACACCTTC. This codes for CVRSLDYPAGTGIRASPYGYTF.